This TCR beta chain stems from a study of CD8+ T cells in alopecia areata. Findings and caveats of the study: Besides other cells, scalp samples also yield sequences of resident alphabeta T cells from normal skin.

Notes on this clone: The antigen is not known.

Once RNA had been extracted, it was reverse transcribed into cDNA to act as the sequencing template. Produced via immunoSEQ multiplex PCR; TCRdb's table is partial and in-frame only. The table shows approximately 34,000 clones, with around 59% occurring only once. After removal of 0 bases from V and 1 base from J, the junction contained 2 bases not matched to a gene. This CDR3 is 15 amino acids long. Germline-derived CDR1 and CDR2 are SGDLS and YYNGEE. The sample taken for sequencing was NKG2D-high CD8+ T cells sorted from blood. The source of this sequence is a human donor with alopecia areata. This chain links TRBV9 with TRBJ2-3; TRBD1 agrees at 7 bases. The CDR3 DNA follows: TGTGCCAGCAGCGTAGGAGGACAGGGCACAGATACGCAGTATTTT. This gives the protein CASSVGGQGTDTQYF.